This TCR beta chain appears in the sequencing data of a study of regulatory T cells in long-lasting Graves disease. The junction had 17 bases not matched to a gene; V was cut back by 8 bases and J by 7 bases. The CDR3 consists of 15 residues. Germline CDR1 reads MNHEY; CDR2 reads SVGEGT. Described time point: newly diagnosed GD, antithyroid drugs for less than 3 months. Following extraction of RNA from PBMCs, that RNA was used to make the TCR library. Enrollment of patients was through an endocrinology department in Xi'an, China. Study findings and constraints: Relative to newly diagnosed Graves' patients, persistent ones had lower TCR diversity.

Many counts were recorded for this clonotype. Its antigen is not identified. iRepertoire HTBI primers and Arm-PCR of CDR3 regions built TCR beta libraries. TCRdb used MiXCR to reprocess the multiplex PCR reads, holding one entry per CDR3 protein. This sample has some 370,000 distinct CDR3 sequences; 12% occur once, and the top ten carry approximately 17%. The sample was also reused in another study, on T cells in Graves' hyperthyroidism and ophthalmopathy. Per that paper: HTBI primers were employed in a first-round RT-PCR of the TCR CDR3. A 13 V-J signature model discriminated ophthalmopathy versus stable hyperthyroidism.

Sample: peripheral blood mononuclear cells (PBMCs), taken at new diagnosis, from a patient treated with antithyroid drugs. The clonotype comes from a young woman with Graves disease. The chain couples TRBV6-2 or TRBV6-3 to TRBJ2-7, with TRBD1 identical over 7 bases. CDR3 sequence (DNA): TGTGCCAGCCACTACTCGGCAACAGGGGTGCGGGAGCAGTACTTC. Amino acids: CASHYSATGVREQYF.